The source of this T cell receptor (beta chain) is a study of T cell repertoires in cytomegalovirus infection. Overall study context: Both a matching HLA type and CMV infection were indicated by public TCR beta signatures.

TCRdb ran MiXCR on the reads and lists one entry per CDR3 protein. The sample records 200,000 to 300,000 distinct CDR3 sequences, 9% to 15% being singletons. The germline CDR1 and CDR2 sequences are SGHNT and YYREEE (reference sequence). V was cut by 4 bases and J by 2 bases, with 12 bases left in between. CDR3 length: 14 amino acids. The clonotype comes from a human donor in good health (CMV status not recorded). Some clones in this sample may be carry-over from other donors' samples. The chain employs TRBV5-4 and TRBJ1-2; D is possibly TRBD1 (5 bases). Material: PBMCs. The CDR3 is CASSQGVSNYGYTF. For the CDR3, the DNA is TGTGCCAGCAGCCAGGGAGTCTCCAACTATGGCTACACCTTC. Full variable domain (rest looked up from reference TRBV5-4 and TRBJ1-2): ETGVTQSPTHLIKTRGQQVTLRCSSQSGHNTVSWYQQALGQGPQFIFQYYREEENGRGNFPPRFSGLQFPNYSSELNVNALELDDSALYLCASSQGVSNYGYTFGSGTRLTVV.